This entry lists 4 T cell receptor beta chains sequenced from one sample in a study of beta chain features in type 1 diabetes (dated by TCRdb to the late 2010s). Libraries were built with the immunoSEQ multiplex PCR assay. The High Capacity cDNA Reverse Transcription Kit was used to reverse transcribe all of the isolated RNA, meaning that expressed TCRB transcripts were what got sequenced. This immuneACCESS table, as held by TCRdb, lists in-frame sequences with V and J called but not all clones. Of the missing ones, under half trace to an unresolved V gene in checked studies; the others have no known cause. The sample table lists some 350,000 clones, roughly 9.8% of them with a count of one. The biggest ten clones account for about 0.6% of the sample. No antigen is known for these receptors. Overall study outcomes, separate from this receptor: In all four CD4+ subsets, TCRB CDR3 length was moderately but significantly shorter in type 1 diabetes patients.

Sequencing was done on a sample of central memory CD4+ T cells from blood. These receptors all stem from a man aged 25 to 40 with type 1 diabetes.

This clone has just a few counts. V gene TRBV7-6 combines with J gene TRBJ2-5; TRBD1 matches at 9 bases. Near its end, the DNA agrees better with TRBJ2-7, so the J call may be wrong. CDR1 and CDR2 (germline): SGHVS, FNYEAQ. The CDR3 extends over 13 amino acids. DNA for the CDR3: TGTGCCAGCAGGGGGACAGGGAGGTACGAGCAGTACTTC. It is translated as CASRGTGRYEQYF.

This clone occurred once. A much larger clone differs from this one at a single base, so this may be a read error. The chain joins TRBV7-2 to TRBJ2-3, with TRBD2 identical over 9 bases. J lost 2 bases, V lost 4 bases, and 4 bases had no gene match. Germline V CDR1 and CDR2: SGHTA, FQGNSA. The CDR3 contains 15 residues. CDR3 nucleotide sequence: TGTGCCAGCAGCTCCTCTAGCGGGAACACAGATACGCAGTATTTT. Amino acid sequence: CASSSSSGNTDTQYF.

This chain uses TRBV27 with TRBJ2-7; D is possibly TRBD1 (6 bases). Trimming shortened V by 5 bases and J by 4 bases, and 15 bases separated the two germline ends. The CDR3 has 14 amino acids. The germline V gene has CDR1 MNHEY and CDR2 SMNVEV (reference sequence). The CDR3 DNA is TGTGCCAGCAGTCCAGCGAGGCAGGGGTACGAGCAGTACTTC. Its translation is CASSPARQGYEQYF.

This clone showed up many times. The genes are TRBV7-9 and TRBJ2-1; 10 bases map to TRBD1. CDR1 and CDR2 (germline): SEHNR, FQNEAQ (reference sequence). The CDR3 length is 15 residues. The V and J ends lost 5 bases and 4 bases, in that order; junction bases with no gene match: 5. The CDR3 region is CASSPRTGGYNEQFF. Here the CDR3 DNA reads TGTGCCAGCAGCCCCCGGACAGGGGGGTACAATGAGCAGTTCTTC.